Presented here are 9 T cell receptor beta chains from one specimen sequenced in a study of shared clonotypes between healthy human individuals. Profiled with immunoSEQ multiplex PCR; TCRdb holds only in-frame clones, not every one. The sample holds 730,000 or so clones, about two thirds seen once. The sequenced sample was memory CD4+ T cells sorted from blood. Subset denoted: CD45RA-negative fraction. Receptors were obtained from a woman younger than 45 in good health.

CDR3 amino acids: CASSPPDRGLSYGYTF. The CDR3 region has the DNA TGTGCCAGCTCACCACCGGACAGGGGCCTTAGCTATGGCTACACCTTC. This chain joins TRBV18 and TRBJ1-2; 9 bases align to TRBD1. The V gene's germline CDR1 is KGHSH and CDR2 LQKENI. The V and J ends lost 0 bases and 4 bases, in that order; junction bases with no gene match: 6. This CDR3 contains 16 residues.

This CDR3 is CASSQGQGSQPQHF. Here the CDR3 DNA reads TGTGCCAGCTCACAAGGACAGGGGAGTCAGCCCCAGCATTTT. V is TRBV18 and J is TRBJ1-5; TRBD1 aligns across 9 bases. Per the germline V gene, CDR1 is KGHSH and CDR2 is LQKENI. V was pared by 4 bases and J by 6 bases, with 4 bases of the junction left unmatched. The CDR3 extends over 14 amino acids.

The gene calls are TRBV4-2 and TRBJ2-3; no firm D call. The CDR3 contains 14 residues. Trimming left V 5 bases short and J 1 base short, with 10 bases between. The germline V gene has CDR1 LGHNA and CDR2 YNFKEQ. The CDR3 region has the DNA TGTGCCAGCAGCTCCCTCTTGGGCACAGATACGCAGTATTTT. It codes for CASSSLLGTDTQYF.

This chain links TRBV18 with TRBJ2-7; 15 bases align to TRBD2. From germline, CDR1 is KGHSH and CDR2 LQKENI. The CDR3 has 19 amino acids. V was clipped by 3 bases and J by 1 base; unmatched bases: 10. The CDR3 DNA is TGTGCCAGCTCACCTTCAATCCCCGGACTAGCGGGAGGGTCCTACGAGCAGTACTTC. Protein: CASSPSIPGLAGGSYEQYF.

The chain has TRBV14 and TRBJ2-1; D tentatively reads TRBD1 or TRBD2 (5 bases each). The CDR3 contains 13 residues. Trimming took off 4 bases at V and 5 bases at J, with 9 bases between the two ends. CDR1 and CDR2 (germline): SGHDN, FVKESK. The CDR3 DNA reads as TGTGCCAGCAGCCCCTTGGGGGACAATGAGCAGTTCTTC. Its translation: CASSPLGDNEQFF.

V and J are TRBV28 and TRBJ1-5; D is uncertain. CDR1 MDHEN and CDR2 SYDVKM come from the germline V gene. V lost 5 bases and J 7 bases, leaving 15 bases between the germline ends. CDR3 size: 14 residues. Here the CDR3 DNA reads TGTGCCAGCAGTCCTCAGGCCTCGGGGCAGCCCCAGCATTTT. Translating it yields CASSPQASGQPQHF.

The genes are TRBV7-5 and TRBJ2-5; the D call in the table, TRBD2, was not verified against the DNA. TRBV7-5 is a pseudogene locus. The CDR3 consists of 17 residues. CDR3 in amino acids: CVRSLALSGRALETQYF. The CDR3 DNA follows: TGTGTCAGAAGCTTAGCGCTTAGCGGGAGGGCCTTGGAGACCCAGTACTTC.

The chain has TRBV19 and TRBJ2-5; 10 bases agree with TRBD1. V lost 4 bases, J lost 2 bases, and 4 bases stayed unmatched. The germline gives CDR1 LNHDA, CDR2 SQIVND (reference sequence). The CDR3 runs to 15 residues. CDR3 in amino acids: CASSKDRGRQETQYF. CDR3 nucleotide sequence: TGTGCCAGTAGTAAGGACAGGGGGAGACAAGAGACCCAGTACTTC.

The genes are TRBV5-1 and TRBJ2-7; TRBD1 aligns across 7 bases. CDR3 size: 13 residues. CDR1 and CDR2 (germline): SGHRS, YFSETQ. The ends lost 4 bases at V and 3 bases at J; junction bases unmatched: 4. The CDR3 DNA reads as TGCGCCAGCAGCCCGCGACAGGGCTACGAGCAGTACTTC. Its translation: CASSPRQGYEQYF.